The rows below give T cell receptor beta chains drawn from one sample of a study of blood T cell repertoires in COVID-19. Data came from immunoSEQ multiplex PCR; TCRdb stores just in-frame clones and leaves some out. The sample has tens of thousands of clones; just under 90% are singletons. The sequenced sample consisted of peripheral blood. The receptors come from a man in his 60s with acute or convalescent COVID-19. The CDR3 runs from the conserved cysteine through the conserved F or W. The order of the fields is D gene, V gene, J gene, clone size, CDR3 protein, CDR3 DNA. The D gene is left open where the match is weak. Expanded clones get a size class; other rows say once, few or many, or leave the size out.

>.|TRBV10-3|TRBJ1-2|.
CAISDPVRGYTF
TGTGCCATCAGTGACCCGGTGCGGGGCTACACCTTC
>TRBD1|TRBV7-3|TRBJ1-2|.
CASSSDRRGYTF
TGTGCCAGCAGCTCGGACAGGCGGGGCTACACCTTC
>TRBD2|TRBV3-1/TRBV3-2|TRBJ2-1|once
CASVPAGDYNEQFF
TGTGCCAGCGTTCCAGCGGGAGATTACAATGAGCAGTTCTTC
>.|TRBV28|TRBJ1-5|.
CAVRGSNQPQHF
TGTGCCGTCAGGGGCAGCAATCAGCCCCAGCATTTT
>.|TRBV9|TRBJ1-3|few
CASSVFGGTIYF
TGTGCCAGCAGCGTATTTGGCGGCACCATATATTTT
>TRBD1|TRBV28|TRBJ2-7|.
CASRGGTGERNEQYF
TGTGCCAGCAGGGGGGGGACAGGGGAAAGAAACGAGCAGTACTTC
>TRBD2|TRBV11-3|TRBJ2-5|once
CASSPKGGLAGAETQYF
TGTGCCAGCAGCCCCAAAGGGGGACTAGCGGGAGCCGAGACCCAGTACTTC
>.|TRBV5-1|TRBJ2-3|.
CASMSRGGVTDTQYF
TGCGCCAGCATGTCGAGGGGGGGAGTCACAGATACGCAGTATTTT
>TRBD1|TRBV11-2|TRBJ2-1|.
CASSSGTGSYNEQFF
TGTGCCAGCAGCTCCGGGACAGGGTCCTACAATGAGCAGTTCTTC
>TRBD2|TRBV27|TRBJ2-1|.
CASSLLAGGGNEQFF
TGTGCCAGCAGTCTCCTAGCGGGAGGAGGCAATGAGCAGTTCTTC
>TRBD1|TRBV19|TRBJ2-1|.
CASSYDRGPYNEQFF
TGTGCCAGTAGCTACGACAGGGGCCCTTACAATGAGCAGTTCTTC
>TRBD1|TRBV11-3|TRBJ2-1|once
CASSRGTGRRYNEQFF
TGTGCCAGCAGCAGGGGGACAGGCCGAAGGTACAATGAGCAGTTCTTC
>.|TRBV28|TRBJ2-2|.
CASIRQNTGELFF
TGTGCCAGCATAAGACAGAACACCGGGGAGCTGTTTTTT
>TRBD1|TRBV25-1|TRBJ2-7|.
CASSTPWGQGNYEQYF
TGTGCCAGCAGTACCCCCTGGGGACAGGGGAACTACGAGCAGTACTTC
>TRBD1|TRBV6-5|TRBJ2-7|.
CASSYSADRGNEQYF
TGTGCCAGCAGTTACTCAGCCGACAGGGGAAACGAGCAGTACTTC
>.|TRBV2|TRBJ2-4|once
CASRETSTSRDIQYF
TGTGCCAGCAGGGAGACAAGTACTAGCCGGGACATTCAGTACTTC
>.|TRBV25-1|TRBJ1-2|once
CASSEGSGYTF
TGTGCCAGCAGTGAAGGGAGTGGCTACACCTTC
>.|TRBV12-5|TRBJ2-3|.
CASGREYTQYF
TGTGCTAGTGGCCGGGAGTACACGCAGTATTTT
>.|TRBV7-9|TRBJ2-3|.
CASSSQQAYSPSTDTQYF
TGTGCCAGCAGCTCTCAGCAGGCCTACTCCCCTAGCACAGATACGCAGTATTTT
>TRBD2|TRBV28|TRBJ2-1|.
CASRNREAGESGEQFF
TGTGCCAGCCGCAACCGAGAAGCGGGAGAGTCAGGTGAGCAGTTCTTC
>.|TRBV6-4|TRBJ2-2|.
CASSGLVVNTGELFF
TGTGCCAGCAGTGGGTTGGTAGTGAACACCGGGGAGCTGTTTTTT
>.|TRBV5-1|TRBJ1-6|.
CASSPPDTNSPLHF
TGCGCCAGCAGCCCCCCCGACACAAATTCACCCCTCCACTTT
>.|TRBV6-2/TRBV6-3|TRBJ2-2|.
CASRPTENTGELFF
TGTGCCAGCAGGCCTACAGAAAACACCGGGGAGCTGTTTTTT
>TRBD2|TRBV15|TRBJ2-7|.
CATSRDRTSRAYEQYF
TGTGCCACCAGCAGAGACCGGACTAGCAGGGCCTACGAGCAGTACTTC
>.|TRBV7-8|TRBJ1-4|.
CASSAETAATNEKLFF
TGTGCCAGCAGCGCCGAAACAGCAGCAACTAATGAAAAACTGTTTTTT
>TRBD2|TRBV30|TRBJ2-3|.
CAWSGGSGRETDTQYF
TGTGCCTGGAGTGGGGGTAGCGGGAGAGAGACAGATACGCAGTATTTT
>.|TRBV28|TRBJ1-1|.
CASETGRRGTEAFF
TGTGCCAGTGAAACAGGGCGGCGAGGCACTGAAGCTTTCTTT
>.|TRBV7-9|TRBJ1-4|.
CASSDMTRGANPTNEKLFF
TGTGCCAGCAGCGATATGACACGGGGTGCGAACCCAACTAATGAAAAACTGTTTTTT
>.|TRBV6-5|TRBJ2-2|.
CASRQPQDTGELFF
TGTGCCAGCAGACAACCACAGGACACCGGGGAGCTGTTTTTT
>.|TRBV10-3|TRBJ1-1|.
CAIGRGDTEAFF
TGTGCCATCGGGAGGGGGGACACTGAAGCTTTCTTT
>TRBD2|TRBV11-3|TRBJ2-1|.
CASSRSGGTYNEQFF
TGTGCCAGCAGCCGAAGCGGGGGAACCTACAATGAGCAGTTCTTC
>TRBD2|TRBV5-1|TRBJ2-5|once
CASSLALSGTLQETQYF
TGCGCCAGCAGCTTGGCCCTGAGCGGGACTTTACAAGAGACCCAGTACTTC
>TRBD2|TRBV7-2|TRBJ2-7|.
CASSLQAGGAYEQYF
TGTGCCAGCAGCCTCCAAGCGGGGGGGGCCTACGAGCAGTACTTC
>TRBD2|TRBV4-2|TRBJ2-3|.
CASSQAVRTSETDTQYF
TGTGCCAGCAGCCAAGCGGTTAGGACTAGCGAAACAGATACGCAGTATTTT
>.|TRBV3-1/TRBV3-2|TRBJ1-1|.
CASSQSQGTEAFF
TGTGCCAGCAGCCAATCCCAGGGGACTGAAGCTTTCTTT
>TRBD1|TRBV7-8|TRBJ1-5|once
CASSLTGGLYSNQPQHF
TGTGCCAGCAGCTTGACAGGGGGCCTTTATAGCAATCAGCCCCAGCATTTT
>.|TRBV12-3/TRBV12-4|TRBJ1-1|.
CASRSTENTEAFF
TGTGCCAGCAGATCGACAGAGAACACTGAAGCTTTCTTT
>TRBD2|TRBV28|TRBJ2-7|.
CASSYPSLAGGSYEQYF
TGTGCCAGCAGTTACCCTTCCCTAGCGGGCGGTTCCTACGAGCAGTACTTC
>TRBD2|TRBV7-3|TRBJ2-3|.
CASSPGLVTDTQYF
TGTGCCAGCAGCCCTGGACTAGTGACAGATACGCAGTATTTT
>.|TRBV19|TRBJ2-7|.
CASSIAGGRGYEQYF
TGTGCCAGTAGTATAGCCGGGGGGCGAGGCTACGAGCAGTACTTC
>.|TRBV2|TRBJ1-2|once
CASTPRGSSNYGYTF
TGTGCCAGTACGCCTCGTGGGAGCTCTAACTATGGCTACACCTTC
>.|TRBV27|TRBJ1-5|.
CASSWGQANQPQHF
TGTGCCAGCAGTTGGGGGCAGGCGAATCAGCCCCAGCATTTT
>TRBD1|TRBV29-1|TRBJ2-2|.
CSGYGTGVNTGELFF
TGCAGCGGCTACGGGACAGGGGTTAACACCGGGGAGCTGTTTTTT
>TRBD1|TRBV11-1|TRBJ1-2|.
CASSPWTGRANYGYTF
TGTGCCAGCAGCCCTTGGACAGGGCGGGCCAACTATGGCTACACCTTC
>.|TRBV12-3/TRBV12-4|TRBJ2-7|.
CASSRGYEQYF
TGTGCCAGCAGTAGGGGGTACGAGCAGTACTTC
>TRBD1|TRBV3-1/TRBV3-2|TRBJ2-7|.
CASRRGQGADEQYF
TGTGCCAGCAGACGAGGACAGGGGGCAGACGAGCAGTACTTC
>TRBD2|TRBV9|TRBJ2-1|.
CASSALLAEYNEQFF
TGTGCCAGCAGCGCTCTTCTAGCGGAATACAATGAGCAGTTCTTC
>.|TRBV2|TRBJ1-1|.
CASSDRVTEAFF
TGTGCCAGCAGTGACCGTGTCACTGAAGCTTTCTTT
>.|TRBV6-2/TRBV6-3|TRBJ1-5|once
CASSYGGGGQPQHF
TGTGCCAGCAGTTACGGTGGGGGAGGTCAGCCCCAGCATTTT
>TRBD2|TRBV7-3|TRBJ2-1|.
CASSLTGAVAGGPRSNERFF
TGTGCCAGCAGCTTAACCGGGGCAGTAGCGGGAGGGCCTCGTAGTAATGAGCGGTTCTTC
>.|TRBV5-1|TRBJ1-3|.
CASSLEGTSGNTIYF
TGCGCCAGCAGCTTGGAGGGGACTTCTGGAAACACCATATATTTT
>TRBD1|TRBV7-9|TRBJ1-1|few
CASSLGGWPESTEAFF
TGTGCCAGCAGCCTAGGGGGCTGGCCGGAGAGCACTGAAGCTTTCTTT
>TRBD2|TRBV2|TRBJ2-1|.
CASESGLGGIDEQFF
TGTGCCAGCGAGTCGGGACTAGGGGGGATCGATGAGCAGTTCTTC
>.|TRBV9|TRBJ2-7|.
CASSEGSGSTYEQYF
TGTGCCAGCAGCGAAGGTAGCGGATCCACCTACGAGCAGTACTTC